Given below is one T cell receptor beta chain in context. Its cognate antigen is unknown. Other DNA variants within this sample encode the same CDR3. The data were taken from a study of shared clonotypes between healthy human individuals. Findings and limits, study-wide: Relative to memory subsets, naive subsets generally showed larger estimated richness. Enrolling few donors narrowed the genetic and exposure-history diversity that was represented.

Assay used: immunoSEQ multiplex PCR; TCRdb lists only in-frame clones, some missing. The sample carries more than 1,200,000 clones, approximately 98.5% recorded once. The CDR3 spans 13 residues. CDR1 is KGHSH, CDR2 LQKENI, per germline. V lost 0 bases and J lost 4, with 6 bases in between. The sample was naive CD4+ T cells sorted from blood. Subset: CD45RA+ positively selected. The clonotype comes from a man between 25 and 39 years old in good health. This sequence joins TRBV18 and TRBJ1-2, with D tentatively TRBD1 (5 bases). The CDR3 here is CASSPPGGYGYTF. The DNA of the CDR3 is TGTGCCAGCTCACCACCGGGGGGCTATGGCTACACCTTC.